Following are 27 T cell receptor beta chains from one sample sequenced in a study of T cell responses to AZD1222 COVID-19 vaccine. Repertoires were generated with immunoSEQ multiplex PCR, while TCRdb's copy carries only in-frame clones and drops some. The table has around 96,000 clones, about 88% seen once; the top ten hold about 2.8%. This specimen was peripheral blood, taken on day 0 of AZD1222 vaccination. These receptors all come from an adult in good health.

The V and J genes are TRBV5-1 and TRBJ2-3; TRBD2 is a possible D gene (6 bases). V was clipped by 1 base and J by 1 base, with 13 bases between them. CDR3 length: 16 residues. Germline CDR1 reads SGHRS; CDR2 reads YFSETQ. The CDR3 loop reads CASSLKPGGGTDTQYF. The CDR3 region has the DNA TGCGCCAGCAGCTTGAAGCCTGGAGGGGGCACAGATACGCAGTATTTT.

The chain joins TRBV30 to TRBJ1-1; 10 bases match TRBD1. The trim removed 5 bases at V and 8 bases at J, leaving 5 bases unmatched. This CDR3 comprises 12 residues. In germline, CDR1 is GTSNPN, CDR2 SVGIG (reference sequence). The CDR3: CAWGQGGLEAFF. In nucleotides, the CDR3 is TGTGCCTGGGGACAGGGGGGCCTCGAAGCTTTCTTT.

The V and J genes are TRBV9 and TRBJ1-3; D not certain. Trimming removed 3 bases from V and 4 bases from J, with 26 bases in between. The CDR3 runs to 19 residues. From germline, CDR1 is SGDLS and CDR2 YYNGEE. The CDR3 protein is CASSASGQNLGAAGNTIYF. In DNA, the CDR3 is TGTGCCAGCAGCGCTTCGGGCCAAAATTTGGGCGCGGCGGGAAACACCATATATTTT.

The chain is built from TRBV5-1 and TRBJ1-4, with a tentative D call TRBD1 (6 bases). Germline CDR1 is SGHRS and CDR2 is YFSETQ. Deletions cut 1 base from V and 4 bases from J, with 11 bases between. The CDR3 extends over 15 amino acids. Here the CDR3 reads CASSLRGADNEKLFF. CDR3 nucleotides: TGCGCCAGCAGCTTGAGGGGGGCGGATAATGAAAAACTGTTTTTT.

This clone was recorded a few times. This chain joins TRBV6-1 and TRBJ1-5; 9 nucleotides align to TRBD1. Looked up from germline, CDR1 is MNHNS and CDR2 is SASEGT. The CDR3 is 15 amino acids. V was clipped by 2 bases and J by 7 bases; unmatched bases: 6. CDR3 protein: CASSESRQGDQPQHF. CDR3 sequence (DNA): TGTGCCAGCAGTGAATCCCGACAGGGGGACCAGCCCCAGCATTTT.

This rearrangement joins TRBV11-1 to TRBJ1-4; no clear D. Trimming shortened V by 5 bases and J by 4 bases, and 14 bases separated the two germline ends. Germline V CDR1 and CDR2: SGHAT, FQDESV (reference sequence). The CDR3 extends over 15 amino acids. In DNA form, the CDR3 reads TGTGCCAGCAGCCCATACAAGAGCGGTAATGAAAAACTGTTTTTT. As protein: CASSPYKSGNEKLFF.

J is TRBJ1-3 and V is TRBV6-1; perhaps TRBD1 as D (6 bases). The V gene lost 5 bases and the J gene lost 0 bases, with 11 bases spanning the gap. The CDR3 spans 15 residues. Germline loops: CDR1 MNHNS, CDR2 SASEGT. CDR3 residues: CASSFRQDSGNTIYF. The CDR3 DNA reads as TGTGCCAGCAGTTTCAGACAGGACTCTGGAAACACCATATATTTT.

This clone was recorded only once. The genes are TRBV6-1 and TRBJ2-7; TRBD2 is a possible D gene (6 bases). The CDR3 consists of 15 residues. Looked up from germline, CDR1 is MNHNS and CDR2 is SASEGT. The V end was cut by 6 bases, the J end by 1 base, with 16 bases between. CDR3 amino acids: CASSRGGTISYEQYF. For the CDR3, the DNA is TGTGCCAGCAGCCGGGGAGGCACCATATCCTACGAGCAGTACTTC.

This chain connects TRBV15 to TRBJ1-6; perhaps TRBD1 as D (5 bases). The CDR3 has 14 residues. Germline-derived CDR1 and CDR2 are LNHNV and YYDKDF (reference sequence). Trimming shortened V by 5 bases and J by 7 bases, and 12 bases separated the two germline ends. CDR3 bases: TGTGCCACCAGCTTGGAGACAGAGAATTCACCCCTCCACTTT. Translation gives CATSLETENSPLHF.

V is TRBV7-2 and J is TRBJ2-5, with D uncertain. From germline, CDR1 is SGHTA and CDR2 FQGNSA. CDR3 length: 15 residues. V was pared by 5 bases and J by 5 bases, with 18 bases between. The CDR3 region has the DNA TGTGCCAGCAGCCCAGGTTACAAGGGTGGCGAGACCCAGTACTTC. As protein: CASSPGYKGGETQYF.

The CDR3 spells CAWTIDRVTEAFF. CDR3 nucleotide sequence: TGTGCCTGGACCATTGACAGGGTCACTGAAGCTTTCTTT. This chain joins TRBV30 and TRBJ1-1; 7 bases align to TRBD1. CDR3 length equals 13 residues. V trimming: 4 bases; J trimming: 4 bases; junction bases outside the gene matches: 6. CDR1 GTSNPN and CDR2 SVGIG come from the germline V gene (reference sequence).

The CDR3 loop reads CASSIARVSNQPQHF. The DNA for the CDR3 is TGTGCCAGTAGTATAGCAAGGGTCAGCAATCAGCCCCAGCATTTT. V is TRBV19 and J is TRBJ1-5; no clear D gene. Germline lookup yields CDR1 LNHDA and CDR2 SQIVND (reference sequence). V lost 1 base and J lost 1, with 8 bases in between. The CDR3 loop spans 15 amino acids.

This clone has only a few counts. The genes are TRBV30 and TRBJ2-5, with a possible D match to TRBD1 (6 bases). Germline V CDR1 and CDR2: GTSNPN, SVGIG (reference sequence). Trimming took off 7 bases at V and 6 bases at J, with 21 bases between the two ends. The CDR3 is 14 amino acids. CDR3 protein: CASFKGVPWKTQYF. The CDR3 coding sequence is TGTGCCTCATTTAAGGGGGTACCCTGGAAGACCCAGTACTTC. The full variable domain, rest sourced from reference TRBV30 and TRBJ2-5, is SQTIHQWPATLVQPVGSPLSLECTVEGTSNPNLYWYRQAAGRGLQLLFYSVGIGQISSEVPQNLSASRPQDRQFILSSKKLLLSDSGFYLCASFKGVPWKTQYFGPGTRLLVL.

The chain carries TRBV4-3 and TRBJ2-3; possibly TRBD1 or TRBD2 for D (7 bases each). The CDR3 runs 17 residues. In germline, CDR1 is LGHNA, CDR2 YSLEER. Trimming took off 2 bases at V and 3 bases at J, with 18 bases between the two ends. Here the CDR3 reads CASSQLGGEGATDTQYF. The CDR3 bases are TGCGCCAGCAGCCAATTAGGGGGGGAGGGGGCAACAGATACGCAGTATTTT.

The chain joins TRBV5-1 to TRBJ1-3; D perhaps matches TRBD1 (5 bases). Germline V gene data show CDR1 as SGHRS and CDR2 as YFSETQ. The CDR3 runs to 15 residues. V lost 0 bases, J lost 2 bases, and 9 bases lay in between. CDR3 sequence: CASSLASGAGNTIYF. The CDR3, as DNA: TGCGCCAGCAGCTTGGCATCGGGGGCTGGAAACACCATATATTTT.

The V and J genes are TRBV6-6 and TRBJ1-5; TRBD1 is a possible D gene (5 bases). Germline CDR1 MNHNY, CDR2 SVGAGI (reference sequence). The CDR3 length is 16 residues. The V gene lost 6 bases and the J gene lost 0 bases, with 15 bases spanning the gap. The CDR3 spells CASSNGGSRSNQPQHF. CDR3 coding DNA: TGTGCCAGCAGCAACGGGGGGTCTCGTAGCAATCAGCCCCAGCATTTT.

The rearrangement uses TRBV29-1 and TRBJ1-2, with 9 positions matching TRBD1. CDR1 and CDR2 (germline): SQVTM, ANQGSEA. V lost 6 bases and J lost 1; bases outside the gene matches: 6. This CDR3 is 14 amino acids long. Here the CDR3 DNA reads TGCAGCGTCACCGACAGGGGGTTTAACTATGGCTACACCTTC. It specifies CSVTDRGFNYGYTF.

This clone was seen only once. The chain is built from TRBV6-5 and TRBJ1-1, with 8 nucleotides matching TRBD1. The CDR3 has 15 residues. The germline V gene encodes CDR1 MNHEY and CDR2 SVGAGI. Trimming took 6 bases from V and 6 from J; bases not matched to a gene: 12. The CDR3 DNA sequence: TGTGCCAGCAGCCAAAGGACAGGGACTATCTCTGAAGCTTTCTTT. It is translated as CASSQRTGTISEAFF.

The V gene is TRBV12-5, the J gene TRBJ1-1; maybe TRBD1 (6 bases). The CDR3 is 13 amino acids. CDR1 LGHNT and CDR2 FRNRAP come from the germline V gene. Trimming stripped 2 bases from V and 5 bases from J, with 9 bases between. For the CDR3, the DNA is TGTGCTAGTGGTTTGCCAGGGGCGACTGAAGCTTTCTTT. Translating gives CASGLPGATEAFF.

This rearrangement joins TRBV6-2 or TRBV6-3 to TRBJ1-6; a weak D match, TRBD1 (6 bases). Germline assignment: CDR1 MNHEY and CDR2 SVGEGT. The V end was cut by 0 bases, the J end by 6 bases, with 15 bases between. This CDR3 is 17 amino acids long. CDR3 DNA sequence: TGTGCCAGCAGTTACTCGAGAGGGGGGGCACGTAATTCACCCCTCCACTTT. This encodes CASSYSRGGARNSPLHF.

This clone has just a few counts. This chain's CDR3 is CASSPQGAAYNSPLHF. CDR3 DNA sequence: TGTGCCAGCAGCCCACAGGGTGCCGCCTATAATTCACCCCTCCACTTT. The rearrangement uses TRBV7-9 and TRBJ1-6; a weak D match, TRBD1 (6 bases). Deletions cut 5 bases from V and 2 bases from J, with 13 bases between. Germline CDR1 and CDR2: SEHNR and FQNEAQ (reference sequence). This CDR3 region has 16 residues.

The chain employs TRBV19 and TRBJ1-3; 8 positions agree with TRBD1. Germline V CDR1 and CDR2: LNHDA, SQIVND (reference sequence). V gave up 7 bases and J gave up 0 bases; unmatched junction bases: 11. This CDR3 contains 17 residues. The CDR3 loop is CASKVKQGASSGNTIYF. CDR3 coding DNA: TGTGCCAGTAAAGTCAAGCAGGGGGCCTCCTCTGGAAACACCATATATTTT.

This chain's CDR3 is CATSDAGTSSNQPQHF. CDR3 DNA sequence: TGTGCCACCAGTGACGCAGGGACATCTTCCAATCAGCCCCAGCATTTT. V is TRBV24-1 and J is TRBJ1-5; D may be TRBD1 (6 bases). Trimming stripped 4 bases from V and 3 bases from J, with 15 bases between. CDR1 and CDR2 from the germline V gene are KGHDR and SFDVKD. This CDR3 region has 16 residues.

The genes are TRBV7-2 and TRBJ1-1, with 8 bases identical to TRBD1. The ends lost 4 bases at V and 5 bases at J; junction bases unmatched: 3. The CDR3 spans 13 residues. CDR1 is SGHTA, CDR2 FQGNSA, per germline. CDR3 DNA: TGTGCCAGCAGCTATTGGACAGGGACTGAAGCTTTCTTT. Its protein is CASSYWTGTEAFF.

Written as DNA, the CDR3 is TGTGCCAGTAGACGGACAGGGGGCCCTAATGAAAAACTGTTTTTT. Protein product: CASRRTGGPNEKLFF. The chain employs TRBV19 and TRBJ1-4; 11 bases line up with TRBD1. The CDR3 is 15 residues long. Trimming removed 6 bases from V and 3 bases from J; junction bases left unmatched: 3. Per germline, CDR1 LNHDA and CDR2 SQIVND (reference sequence).

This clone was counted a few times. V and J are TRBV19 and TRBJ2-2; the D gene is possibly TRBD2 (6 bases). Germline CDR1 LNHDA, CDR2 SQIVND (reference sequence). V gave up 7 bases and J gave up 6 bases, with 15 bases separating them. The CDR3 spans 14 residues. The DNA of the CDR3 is TGTGCCAGTAAGCCGGACTGGGGGGCCGGGGAGCTGTTTTTT. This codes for CASKPDWGAGELFF.

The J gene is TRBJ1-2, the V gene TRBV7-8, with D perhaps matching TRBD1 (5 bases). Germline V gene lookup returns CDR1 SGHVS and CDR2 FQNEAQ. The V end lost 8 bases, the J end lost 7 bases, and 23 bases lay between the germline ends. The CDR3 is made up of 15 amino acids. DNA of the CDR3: TGTGCCAGCGCCAGACGGGGGATTAGTTCGTTTGGCTACACCTTC. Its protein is CASARRGISSFGYTF. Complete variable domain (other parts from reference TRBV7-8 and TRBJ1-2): GAGVSQSPRYKVAKRGQDVALRCDPISGHVSLFWYQQALGQGPEFLTYFQNEAQLDKSGLPSDRFFAERPEGSVSTLKIQRTQQEDSAVYLCASARRGISSFGYTFGSGTRLTVV.